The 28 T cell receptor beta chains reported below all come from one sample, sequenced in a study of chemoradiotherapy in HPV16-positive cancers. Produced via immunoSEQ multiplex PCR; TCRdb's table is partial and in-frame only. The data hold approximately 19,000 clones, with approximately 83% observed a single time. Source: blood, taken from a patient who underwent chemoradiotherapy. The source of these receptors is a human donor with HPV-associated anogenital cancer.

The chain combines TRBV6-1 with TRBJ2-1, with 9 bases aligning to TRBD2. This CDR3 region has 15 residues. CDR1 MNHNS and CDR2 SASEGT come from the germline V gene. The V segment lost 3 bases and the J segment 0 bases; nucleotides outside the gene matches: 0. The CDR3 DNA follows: TGTGCCAGCAGTGAGACTAGCGGCTCCTACAATGAGCAGTTCTTC. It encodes CASSETSGSYNEQFF.

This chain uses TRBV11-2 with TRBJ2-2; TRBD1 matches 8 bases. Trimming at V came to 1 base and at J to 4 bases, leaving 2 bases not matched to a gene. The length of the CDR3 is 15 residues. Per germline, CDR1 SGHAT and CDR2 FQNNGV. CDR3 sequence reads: CASSLATGGTGELFF. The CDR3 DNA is TGTGCCAGCAGCTTAGCCACAGGGGGCACCGGGGAGCTGTTTTTT.

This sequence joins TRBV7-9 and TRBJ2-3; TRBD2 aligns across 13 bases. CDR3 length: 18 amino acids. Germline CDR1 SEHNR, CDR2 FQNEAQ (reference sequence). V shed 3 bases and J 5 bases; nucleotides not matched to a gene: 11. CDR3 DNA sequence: TGTGCCAGCAGCTTCCCAATTCGACTAGCGGGGGGTAAAGATACGCAGTATTTT. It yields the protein CASSFPIRLAGGKDTQYF.

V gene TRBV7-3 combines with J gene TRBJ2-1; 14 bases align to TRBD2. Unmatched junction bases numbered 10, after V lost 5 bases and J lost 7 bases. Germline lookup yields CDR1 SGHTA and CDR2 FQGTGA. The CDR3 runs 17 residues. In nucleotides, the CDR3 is TGTGCCAGCAGCCCAGCCCCCCGACTAGCGGGAGGGAATGAGCAGTTCTTC. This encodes CASSPAPRLAGGNEQFF.

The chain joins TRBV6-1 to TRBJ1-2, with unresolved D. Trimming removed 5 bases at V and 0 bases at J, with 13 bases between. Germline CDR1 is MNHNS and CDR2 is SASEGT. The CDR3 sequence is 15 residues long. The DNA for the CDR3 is TGTGCCAGCAGTCCCTCGAACAGCCCTAACTATGGCTACACCTTC. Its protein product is CASSPSNSPNYGYTF.

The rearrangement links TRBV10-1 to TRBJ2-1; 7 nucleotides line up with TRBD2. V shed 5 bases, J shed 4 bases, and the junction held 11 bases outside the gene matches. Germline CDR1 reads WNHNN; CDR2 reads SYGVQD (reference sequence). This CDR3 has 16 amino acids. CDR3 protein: CASSKGGGGSYNEQFF. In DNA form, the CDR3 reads TGCGCCAGCAGTAAGGGCGGCGGGGGTTCTTACAATGAGCAGTTCTTC.

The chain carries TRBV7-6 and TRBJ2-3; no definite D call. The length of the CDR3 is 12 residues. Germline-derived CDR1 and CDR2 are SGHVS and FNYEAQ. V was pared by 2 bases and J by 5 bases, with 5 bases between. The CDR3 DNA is TGTGCCAGCAGCTTAATGCGAGATACGCAGTATTTT. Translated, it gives CASSLMRDTQYF.

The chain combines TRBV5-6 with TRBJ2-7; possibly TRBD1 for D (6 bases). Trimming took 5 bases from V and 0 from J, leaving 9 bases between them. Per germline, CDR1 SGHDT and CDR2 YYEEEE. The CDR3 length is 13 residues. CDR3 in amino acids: CASSPGASYEQYF. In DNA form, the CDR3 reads TGTGCCAGCAGTCCAGGGGCCTCCTACGAGCAGTACTTC.

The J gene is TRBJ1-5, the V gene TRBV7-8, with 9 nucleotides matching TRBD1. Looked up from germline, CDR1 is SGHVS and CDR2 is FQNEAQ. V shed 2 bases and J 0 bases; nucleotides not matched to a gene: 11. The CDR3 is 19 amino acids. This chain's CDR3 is CASSLRDTGGSYSNQPQHF. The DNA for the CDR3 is TGTGCCAGCAGCTTACGAGACACAGGGGGCTCCTATAGCAATCAGCCCCAGCATTTT.

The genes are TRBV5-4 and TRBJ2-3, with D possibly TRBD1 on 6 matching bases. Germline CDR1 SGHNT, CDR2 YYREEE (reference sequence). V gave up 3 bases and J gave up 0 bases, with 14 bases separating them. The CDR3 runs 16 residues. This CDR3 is CASSSGRRGSTDTQYF. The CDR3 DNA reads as TGTGCCAGCAGCTCCGGCCGTAGGGGGAGCACAGATACGCAGTATTTT.

CDR3 DNA sequence: TGTGCCAGCAGCTTCGACGAGCAAGAGACCCAGTACTTC. Protein: CASSFDEQETQYF. The chain carries TRBV7-6 and TRBJ2-5; D is uncertain. Germline CDR1 and CDR2: SGHVS and FNYEAQ. The length of the CDR3 is 13 residues. V shed 3 bases and J shed 2 bases, with 7 bases lying between them.

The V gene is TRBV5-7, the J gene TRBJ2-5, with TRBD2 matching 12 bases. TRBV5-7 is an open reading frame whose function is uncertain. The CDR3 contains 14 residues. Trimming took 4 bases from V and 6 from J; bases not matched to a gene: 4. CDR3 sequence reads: CASSLAGGKKTQYF. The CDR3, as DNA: TGTGCCAGCAGCCTAGCGGGAGGGAAAAAGACCCAGTACTTC.

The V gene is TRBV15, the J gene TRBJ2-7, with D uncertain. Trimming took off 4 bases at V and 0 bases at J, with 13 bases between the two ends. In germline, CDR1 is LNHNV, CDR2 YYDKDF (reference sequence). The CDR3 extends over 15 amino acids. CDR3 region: CATSIRLGASYEQYF. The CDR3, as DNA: TGTGCCACCAGCATCCGCCTAGGCGCCTCCTACGAGCAGTACTTC.

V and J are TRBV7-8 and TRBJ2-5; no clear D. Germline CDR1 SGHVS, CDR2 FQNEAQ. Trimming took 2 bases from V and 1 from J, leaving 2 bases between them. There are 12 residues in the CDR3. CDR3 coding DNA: TGTGCCAGCAGCTTACTCCAAGAGACCCAGTACTTC. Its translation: CASSLLQETQYF.

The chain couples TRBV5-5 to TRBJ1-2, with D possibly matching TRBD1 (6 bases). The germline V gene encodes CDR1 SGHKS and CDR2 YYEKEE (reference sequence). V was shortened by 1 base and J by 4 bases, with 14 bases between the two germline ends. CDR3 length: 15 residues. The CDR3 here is CASSLWVQGLYGYTF. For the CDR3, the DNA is TGTGCCAGCAGCTTGTGGGTACAGGGCCTCTATGGCTACACCTTC.

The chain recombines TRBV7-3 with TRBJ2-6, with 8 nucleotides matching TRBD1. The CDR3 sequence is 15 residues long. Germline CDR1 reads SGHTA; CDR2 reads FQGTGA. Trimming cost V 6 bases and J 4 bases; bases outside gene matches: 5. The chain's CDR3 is CASRDRDPGANVLTF. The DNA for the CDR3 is TGTGCCAGCAGGGACAGGGATCCCGGGGCCAACGTCCTGACTTTC.

The CDR3 bases are TGTGCTTCACAGCGTCCCGGGACGGGACAAGAGACCCAGTACTTC. Encoded protein: CASQRPGTGQETQYF. The chain employs TRBV2 and TRBJ2-5; the D call may be TRBD1 or TRBD2 (5 bases each). The CDR3 covers 15 residues. Per the germline V gene, CDR1 is SNHLY and CDR2 is FYNNEI.

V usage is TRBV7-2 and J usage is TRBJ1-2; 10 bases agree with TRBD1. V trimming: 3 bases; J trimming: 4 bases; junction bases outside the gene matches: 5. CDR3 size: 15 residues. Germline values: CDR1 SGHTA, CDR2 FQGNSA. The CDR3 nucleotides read TGTGCCAGCAGCTTGGGACAGGGGACTCTCTATGGCTACACCTTC. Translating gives CASSLGQGTLYGYTF.

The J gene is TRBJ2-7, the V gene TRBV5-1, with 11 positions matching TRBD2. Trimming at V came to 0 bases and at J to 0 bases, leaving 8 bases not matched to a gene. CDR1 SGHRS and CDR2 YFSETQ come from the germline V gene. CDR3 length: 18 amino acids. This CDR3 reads CASSLAETSGASSYEQYF. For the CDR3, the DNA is TGCGCCAGCAGCTTGGCCGAGACTAGCGGGGCGAGCTCCTACGAGCAGTACTTC.

The CDR3 sequence is CASSPDSPYGYTF. CDR3 DNA: TGTGCCAGTAGTCCGGACAGCCCCTATGGCTACACCTTC. The rearrangement joins TRBV19 to TRBJ1-2; the D gene is possibly TRBD1 (6 bases). CDR3 length: 13 amino acids. Germline V gene lookup returns CDR1 LNHDA and CDR2 SQIVND (reference sequence). The V gene lost 5 bases and the J gene lost 4 bases, with 11 bases spanning the gap.

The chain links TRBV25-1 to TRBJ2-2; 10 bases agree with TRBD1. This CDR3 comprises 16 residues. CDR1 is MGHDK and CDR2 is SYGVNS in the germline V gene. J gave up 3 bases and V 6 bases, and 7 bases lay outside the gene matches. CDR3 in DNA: TGTGCCAGCAGCTCCGACAGGGGGCCGGACACCGGGGAGCTGTTTTTT. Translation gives CASSSDRGPDTGELFF.

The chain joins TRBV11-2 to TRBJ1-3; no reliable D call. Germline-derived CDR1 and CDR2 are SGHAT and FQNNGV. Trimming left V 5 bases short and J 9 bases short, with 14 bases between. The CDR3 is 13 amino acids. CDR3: CASSLGQASTIYF. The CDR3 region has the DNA TGTGCCAGCAGCCTCGGCCAAGCGAGCACCATATATTTT.

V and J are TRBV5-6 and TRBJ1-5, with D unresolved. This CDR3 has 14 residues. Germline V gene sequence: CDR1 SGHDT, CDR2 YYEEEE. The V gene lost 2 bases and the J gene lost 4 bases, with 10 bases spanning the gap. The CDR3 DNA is TGTGCCAGCAGCTTCTCGTCGAGTAATCAGCCCCAGCATTTT. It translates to CASSFSSSNQPQHF.

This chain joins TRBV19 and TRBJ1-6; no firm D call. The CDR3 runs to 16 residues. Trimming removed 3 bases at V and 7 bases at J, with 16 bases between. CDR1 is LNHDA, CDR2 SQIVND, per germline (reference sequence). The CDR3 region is CASSIPRYDGNSPLHF. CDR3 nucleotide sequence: TGTGCCAGTAGTATTCCGAGATATGACGGAAATTCACCCCTCCACTTT.

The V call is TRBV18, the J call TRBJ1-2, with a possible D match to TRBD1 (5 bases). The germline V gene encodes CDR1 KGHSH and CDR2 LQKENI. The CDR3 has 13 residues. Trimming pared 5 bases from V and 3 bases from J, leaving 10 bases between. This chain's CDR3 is CASSAGSDYGYTF. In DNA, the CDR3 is TGTGCCAGCTCAGCAGGGTCGGACTATGGCTACACCTTC.

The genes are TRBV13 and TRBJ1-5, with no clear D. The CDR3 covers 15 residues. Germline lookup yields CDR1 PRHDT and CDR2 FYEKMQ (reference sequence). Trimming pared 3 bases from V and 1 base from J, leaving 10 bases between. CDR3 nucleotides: TGTGCCAGCAGCTTGAGGGTAGGGAGCAATCAGCCCCAGCATTTT. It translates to CASSLRVGSNQPQHF.

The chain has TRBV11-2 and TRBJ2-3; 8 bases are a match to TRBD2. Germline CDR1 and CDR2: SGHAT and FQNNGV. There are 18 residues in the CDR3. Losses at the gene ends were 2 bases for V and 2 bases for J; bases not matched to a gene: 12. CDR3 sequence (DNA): TGTGCCAGCAGCTTAAGGGTGTTAGCGGGGACTTTCACAGATACGCAGTATTTT. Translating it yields CASSLRVLAGTFTDTQYF.

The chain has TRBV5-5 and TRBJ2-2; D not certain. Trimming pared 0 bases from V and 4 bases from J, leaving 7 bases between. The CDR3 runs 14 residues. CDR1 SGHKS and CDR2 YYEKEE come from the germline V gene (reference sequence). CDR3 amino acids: CASSLAIGTGELFF. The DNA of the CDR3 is TGTGCCAGCAGCTTGGCCATCGGCACCGGGGAGCTGTTTTTT.